One sample yielded the 30 T cell receptor beta chains listed below, sequenced in a study of long-term antiretroviral therapy in people with HIV. It was version v3.0 of the immunoSEQ assay that was run at survey level. The method was immunoSEQ multiplex PCR; TCRdb's version includes in-frame clones alone and lacks a portion of them. Found here are over 25,000 clones, over 80% of them singletons; the top ten hold approximately 10%. The sequences come from unsorted PBMCs, collected 2.8 years after starting antiretroviral therapy. The receptors were sampled from a man aged 30 to 45 with HIV.

This clone was detected only a few times. The genes are TRBV7-8 and TRBJ2-7; 12 bases fit TRBD1. The CDR3 has 15 residues. V dropped 4 bases and J dropped 5; count of bases not matched to a gene: 6. Germline CDR1 and CDR2: SGHVS and FQNEAQ. This CDR3 is CASSSGTGGYHEQYF. For the CDR3, the DNA is TGTGCCAGCAGCTCGGGGACAGGGGGCTACCACGAGCAGTACTTC.

V usage is TRBV19 and J usage is TRBJ2-2; the D gene is possibly TRBD1 (6 bases). V gave up 4 bases and J gave up 2 bases, with 11 bases separating them. This CDR3 spans 15 amino acids. Per germline, CDR1 LNHDA and CDR2 SQIVND (reference sequence). CDR3 protein: CASSNRAGNTGELFF. The DNA of the CDR3 is TGTGCCAGTAGTAACAGGGCAGGAAACACCGGGGAGCTGTTTTTT. Using reference TRBV19 and TRBJ2-2 for the parts outside the CDR3, the full variable domain is DGGITQSPKYLFRKEGQNVTLSCEQNLNHDAMYWYRQDPGQGLRLIYYSQIVNDFQKGDIAEGYSVSREKKESFPLTVTSAQKNPTAFYLCASSNRAGNTGELFFGEGSRLTVL.

This clone has a handful of counts. The chain recombines TRBV18 with TRBJ2-4, with 10 nucleotides matching TRBD1. Germline V lookup: CDR1 KGHSH, CDR2 LQKENI. Trimming took 3 bases from V and 7 from J; bases not matched to a gene: 15. The CDR3 extends over 18 amino acids. The CDR3 reads CASSPRQGALGIGNIQYF. The CDR3 nucleotides read TGTGCCAGCTCACCTAGACAGGGGGCGCTGGGGATTGGGAACATTCAGTACTTC.

This clone was counted a single time. V gene TRBV6-1 combines with J gene TRBJ1-1; unclear D gene. The V end lost 4 bases, the J end lost 2 bases, and 11 bases lay between the germline ends. Germline CDR1 reads MNHNS; CDR2 reads SASEGT. This CDR3 spans 14 amino acids. CDR3 sequence (DNA): TGTGCCAGCAGTGGGGGTATAATAAACACTGAAGCTTTCTTT. Residues: CASSGGIINTEAFF.

The V gene is TRBV5-1, the J gene TRBJ1-1; the match to TRBD1 covers 8 bases. The CDR3 is 15 residues long. V trimming: 7 bases; J trimming: 6 bases; junction bases outside the gene matches: 14. CDR1 is SGHRS, CDR2 YFSETQ, per germline. The CDR3 region has the DNA TGCGCCAGCGCCGAGCGAACAGGGGGGAATGCTGAAGCTTTCTTT. This gives the protein CASAERTGGNAEAFF.

In this sample, this clone turned up once. Here the CDR3 DNA reads TGTGCCAGCAGCTTACCCAGACTAGGCACCCACGAGCAGTACTTC. This translates into CASSLPRLGTHEQYF. The chain employs TRBV7-9 and TRBJ2-7; tentative D call: TRBD2 (6 bases). Trimming took off 2 bases at V and 5 bases at J, with 16 bases between the two ends. This CDR3 contains 15 residues. Per the germline V gene, CDR1 is SEHNR and CDR2 is FQNEAQ (reference sequence).

This clone was seen only a few times. The chain links TRBV6-6 to TRBJ1-2, with 7 bases that match TRBD1. CDR3 size: 15 residues. With 2 bases clipped from V and 0 bases from J, the junction kept 3 bases outside the gene matches. Germline V gives CDR1 MNHNY, CDR2 SVGAGI (reference sequence). CDR3 nucleotides: TGTGCCAGCAGTTACCCGACAGGGACTAACTATGGCTACACCTTC. Amino acids: CASSYPTGTNYGYTF.

J is TRBJ1-2 and V is TRBV10-3; D remains ambiguous. V gave up 5 bases and J gave up 7 bases, with 14 bases separating them. CDR1 and CDR2 (germline): ENHRY, SYGVKD. The CDR3 is made up of 13 amino acids. The CDR3 loop is CAISSSPSGGYTF. Written as DNA, the CDR3 is TGTGCCATCAGTTCATCGCCCTCGGGTGGCTACACCTTC.

This chain's CDR3 is CASRARTPPETQYF. The CDR3 bases are TGTGCCAGCAGGGCCAGAACCCCCCCAGAGACCCAGTACTTC. The genes are TRBV28 and TRBJ2-5, with D hard to call. From germline, CDR1 is MDHEN and CDR2 SYDVKM. The length of the CDR3 is 14 residues. Trimming pared 6 bases from V and 4 bases from J, leaving 15 bases between.

The chain uses TRBV5-5 and TRBJ2-3; either TRBD1 or TRBD2 may supply D (5 bases each). Germline CDR1 is SGHKS and CDR2 is YYEKEE (reference sequence). V shed 1 base and J shed 2 bases, with 11 bases lying between them. The CDR3 runs to 15 residues. The chain's CDR3 is CASSLYGAATDTQYF. CDR3 bases: TGTGCCAGCAGCTTGTACGGGGCAGCCACAGATACGCAGTATTTT.

This chain connects TRBV5-6 to TRBJ2-3; D is unclear. The CDR3 has 14 residues. Between the trimmed V and J ends, which lost 0 bases and 0 bases, there was a span of 5 bases. The germline CDR1 and CDR2 sequences are SGHDT and YYEEEE. The CDR3 bases are TGTGCCAGCAGCTTGGCCGCTAGCACAGATACGCAGTATTTT. Protein sequence: CASSLAASTDTQYF.

By proportion, this clone is medium-sized. J is TRBJ1-4 and V is TRBV18; TRBD1 aligns across 9 bases. V trimming: 3 bases; J trimming: 4 bases; junction bases outside the gene matches: 0. This CDR3 has 14 amino acids. The germline V gene has CDR1 KGHSH and CDR2 LQKENI. This chain's CDR3 is CASSPGQGNEKLFF. The CDR3 DNA is TGTGCCAGCTCACCGGGACAGGGTAATGAAAAACTGTTTTTT.

The genes are TRBV19 and TRBJ1-1, with D maybe TRBD1 (5 bases). The CDR3 length is 13 residues. Germline V CDR1 and CDR2: LNHDA, SQIVND (reference sequence). Trimming shortened V by 6 bases and J by 2 bases, and 10 bases separated the two germline ends. The CDR3 bases are TGTGCCAGTAGATATGACAGAAACACTGAAGCTTTCTTT. It specifies CASRYDRNTEAFF.

This clone was seen a handful of times. The rearrangement links TRBV10-1 to TRBJ2-7, with D perhaps TRBD1 (6 bases). CDR3 length: 14 residues. Trimming removed 2 bases at V and 3 bases at J, with 11 bases between. CDR1 WNHNN and CDR2 SYGVQD come from the germline V gene (reference sequence). The CDR3 sequence: CASSEAQGSYEQYF. CDR3 bases: TGCGCCAGCAGTGAGGCCCAGGGGAGCTACGAGCAGTACTTC.

The J gene is TRBJ2-1, the V gene TRBV4-3, with 13 bases that match TRBD2. Germline loops: CDR1 LGHNA, CDR2 YSLEER. The V gene end was trimmed by 3 bases and the J gene end by 7 bases; junction bases not matched to a gene: 9. This CDR3 has 17 amino acids. CDR3 bases: TGCGCCAGCAGCCACAGACTAGCGGGAGGTTGGGTTAATGAGCAGTTCTTC. It encodes CASSHRLAGGWVNEQFF.

The chain links TRBV29-1 to TRBJ2-1, with 9 nucleotides matching TRBD1. Germline V gives CDR1 SQVTM, CDR2 ANQGSEA. The CDR3 spans 14 residues. V shed 6 bases and J 3 bases; nucleotides not matched to a gene: 6. The CDR3 sequence is CSVQDRGLYNEQFF. In DNA form, the CDR3 reads TGCAGCGTACAGGACAGGGGTCTCTACAATGAGCAGTTCTTC.

The count of this clone is one. The chain employs TRBV7-9 and TRBJ2-7; D ambiguous. Germline CDR1 reads SEHNR; CDR2 reads FQNEAQ (reference sequence). The CDR3 is made up of 13 amino acids. Trimming removed 5 bases at V and 3 bases at J, with 11 bases between. CDR3 protein: CASSPGPNYEQYF. The CDR3, as DNA: TGTGCCAGCAGCCCTGGACCGAACTACGAGCAGTACTTC.

The chain combines TRBV7-8 with TRBJ1-5; D remains ambiguous. Trimming pared 3 bases from V and 6 bases from J, leaving 12 bases between. The CDR3 totals 14 residues. Germline CDR1 SGHVS, CDR2 FQNEAQ. The DNA for the CDR3 is TGTGCCAGCAGCTTCCGGACTAGCCCTCAGCCCCAGCATTTT. Protein product: CASSFRTSPQPQHF.

The rearrangement uses TRBV7-9 and TRBJ1-5, with D possibly matching TRBD1 (6 bases). This CDR3 contains 16 residues. From germline, CDR1 is SEHNR and CDR2 FQNEAQ (reference sequence). Trimming pared 2 bases from V and 2 bases from J, leaving 13 bases between. As DNA, the CDR3 is TGTGCCAGCAGCTTATCCGGCAGGGGCGGCAATCAGCCCCAGCATTTT. Translation: CASSLSGRGGNQPQHF.

The chain combines TRBV9 with TRBJ2-2; D gene ambiguous. CDR3 length equals 12 residues. The germline V and J ends were trimmed by 0 bases and 7 bases, with 4 bases remaining between them. Germline assignment: CDR1 SGDLS and CDR2 YYNGEE. CDR3 sequence reads: CASSVDIGELFF. The CDR3 DNA reads TGTGCCAGCAGCGTAGACATCGGGGAGCTGTTTTTT.

V is TRBV9 and J is TRBJ2-2; D assignment may be TRBD1 or TRBD2 (6 bases each). V was cut by 1 base and J by 4 bases, with 11 bases left in between. The CDR3 covers 15 residues. CDR1 is SGDLS and CDR2 is YYNGEE in the germline V gene. CDR3 in amino acids: CASSVTGALTGELFF. The CDR3 coding sequence is TGTGCCAGCAGCGTAACGGGGGCGCTCACCGGGGAGCTGTTTTTT.

J is TRBJ2-6 and V is TRBV6-1; 7 nucleotides align to TRBD2. Unmatched junction bases numbered 6, after V lost 6 bases and J lost 4 bases. CDR3 size: 15 residues. Germline CDR1 MNHNS, CDR2 SASEGT. CDR3 sequence: CASRNRGVGANVLTF. The CDR3 coding sequence is TGTGCCAGCAGGAATCGGGGGGTAGGGGCCAACGTCCTGACTTTC.

V gene TRBV5-4 combines with J gene TRBJ2-1; 8 bases line up with TRBD1. The CDR3 sequence is 15 residues long. From germline, CDR1 is SGHNT and CDR2 YYREEE (reference sequence). J lost 6 bases, V lost 0 bases, and 5 bases had no gene match. The CDR3 loop reads CASSLAGQGLNEQFF. The DNA of the CDR3 is TGTGCCAGCAGCTTGGCCGGACAGGGACTCAATGAGCAGTTCTTC.

V usage is TRBV30 and J usage is TRBJ2-3, with 10 bases that match TRBD2. After removal of 0 bases from V and 14 bases from J, the junction contained 14 bases not matched to a gene. The germline gives CDR1 GTSNPN, CDR2 SVGIG (reference sequence). The CDR3 contains 15 residues. CDR3: CAWSVGSSGGSSPYF. The CDR3 bases are TGTGCCTGGAGTGTGGGGTCTAGCGGGGGCTCTAGTCCGTATTTT. Complete variable domain (other parts from reference TRBV30 and TRBJ2-3): SQTIHQWPATLVQPVGSPLSLECTVEGTSNPNLYWYRQAAGRGLQLLFYSVGIGQISSEVPQNLSASRPQDRQFILSSKKLLLSDSGFYLCAWSVGSSGGSSPYFGPGTRLTVL.

The rearrangement links TRBV19 to TRBJ1-6; 7 bases are shared with TRBD1. Germline V CDR1 and CDR2: LNHDA, SQIVND (reference sequence). V shed 5 bases and J 0 bases; nucleotides not matched to a gene: 10. The length of the CDR3 is 18 residues. CDR3 residues: CASSPLKGASSYNSPLHF. CDR3 bases: TGTGCCAGTAGTCCCTTGAAGGGGGCAAGCTCCTATAATTCACCCCTCCACTTT.

V is TRBV19 and J is TRBJ1-2; perhaps TRBD1 as D (5 bases). This CDR3 is built from 14 residues. V was clipped by 5 bases and J by 2 bases, with 12 bases between them. The germline gives CDR1 LNHDA, CDR2 SQIVND (reference sequence). CDR3 bases: TGTGCCAGTAGTGGCCAGGGCCCAAACTATGGCTACACCTTC. It is translated as CASSGQGPNYGYTF.

The chain employs TRBV19 and TRBJ1-1; a possible D gene is TRBD1 (5 bases). CDR1 and CDR2 (germline): LNHDA, SQIVND (reference sequence). Trimming took off 2 bases at V and 4 bases at J, with 20 bases between the two ends. This CDR3 contains 17 residues. The CDR3 reads CASSILVGGTGGTEAFF. The DNA for the CDR3 is TGTGCCAGTAGTATATTGGTGGGCGGGACCGGGGGCACTGAAGCTTTCTTT. The variable domain in full, with the rest retrieved from reference TRBV19 and TRBJ1-1, is DGGITQSPKYLFRKEGQNVTLSCEQNLNHDAMYWYRQDPGQGLRLIYYSQIVNDFQKGDIAEGYSVSREKKESFPLTVTSAQKNPTAFYLCASSILVGGTGGTEAFFGQGTRLTVV.

CDR3 coding DNA: TGTGCCAGCAGCCCCCCACAGGGGGGAGGCACTGAAGCTTTCTTT. This sequence encodes CASSPPQGGGTEAFF. The rearrangement links TRBV5-6 to TRBJ1-1; 8 nucleotides match TRBD1. CDR3 size: 15 residues. J gave up 4 bases and V 4 bases, and 9 bases lay outside the gene matches. Looked up from germline, CDR1 is SGHDT and CDR2 is YYEEEE.

The CDR3, as DNA: TGTGCCAGCAGCCGGATTTCCTACGAGCAGTACTTC. Encoded protein: CASSRISYEQYF. This chain links TRBV5-5 with TRBJ2-7; no definite D call. The CDR3 loop spans 12 amino acids. CDR1 is SGHKS and CDR2 is YYEKEE in the germline V gene (reference sequence). V dropped 4 bases and J dropped 1 base, with 6 bases sitting between them.

The chain joins TRBV6-5 to TRBJ1-5; possible D gene TRBD1, 6 bases. V lost 6 bases and J lost 2, with 11 bases in between. The CDR3 covers 14 residues. Looked up from germline, CDR1 is MNHEY and CDR2 is SVGAGI. The CDR3 coding sequence is TGTGCCAGCAGGGGAGGGGGGGGCAATCAGCCCCAGCATTTT. Translation: CASRGGGGNQPQHF.